The rows below give T cell receptor beta chains drawn from one sample of a study of identifying expanded T cells in peripheral blood. Sequencing was performed with immunoSEQ multiplex PCR; in TCRdb, only in-frame clones are kept and a portion is missing. This sample has 120,000 or so clones; more than 75% occur once, and the top ten carry roughly 3.3%. Sequenced input: blood. The receptors shown here come from a person aged 18-70 years in good health. CDR3s include the opening cysteine and the closing phenylalanine or tryptophan. Only some rows state a clone size, as once, few, many or a class for expanded clones.

v_gene: TRBV7-6
abundance: NA
j_gene: TRBJ2-5
CDR3aa: CASSLAAARQETQYF

v_gene: TRBV21-1
abundance: NA
j_gene: TRBJ2-7
CDR3aa: CASSKIGKVSYEQYF

v_gene: TRBV7-9
abundance: NA
j_gene: TRBJ1-3
CDR3aa: CASSSMRGPGNTIYF

v_gene: TRBV9
abundance: NA
j_gene: TRBJ2-3
CDR3aa: CASNRVTDTQYF

v_gene: TRBV5-1
abundance: NA
j_gene: TRBJ2-2
CDR3aa: CASSLMMTSGVPGELFF

v_gene: TRBV7-2
abundance: few
j_gene: TRBJ1-6
CDR3aa: CASSLAASYNSPLHF

v_gene: TRBV7-2
abundance: NA
j_gene: TRBJ2-1
CDR3aa: CASSPLGTAYNEQFF

v_gene: TRBV5-6
abundance: NA
j_gene: TRBJ1-1
CDR3aa: CASCLGADTEAFF

v_gene: TRBV19
abundance: NA
j_gene: TRBJ1-2
CDR3aa: CASSMTTGFGGYTF

v_gene: TRBV6-5
abundance: few
j_gene: TRBJ1-3
CDR3aa: CATFRDVGNTIYF

v_gene: TRBV7-2
abundance: NA
j_gene: TRBJ2-7
CDR3aa: CASSVVGGPLTPEQYF

v_gene: TRBV5-6
abundance: NA
j_gene: TRBJ1-2
CDR3aa: CASSLGNTGYGYTF

v_gene: TRBV30
abundance: few
j_gene: TRBJ1-1
CDR3aa: CAWSGQLNTEAFF

v_gene: TRBV5-1
abundance: once
j_gene: TRBJ2-1
CDR3aa: CASSLAGGPHEQFF

v_gene: TRBV27
abundance: NA
j_gene: TRBJ1-2
CDR3aa: CASSFLGTGAYGYTF

v_gene: TRBV9
abundance: NA
j_gene: TRBJ2-1
CDR3aa: CASSKRGVRNNEQFF

v_gene: TRBV9
abundance: once
j_gene: TRBJ2-3
CDR3aa: CASSVASREIGADTQYF

v_gene: TRBV5-6
abundance: NA
j_gene: TRBJ2-5
CDR3aa: CASSFGQSGTQYF

v_gene: TRBV11-2
abundance: NA
j_gene: TRBJ2-2
CDR3aa: CASTRGVTGELFF

v_gene: TRBV23-1
abundance: NA
j_gene: TRBJ1-1
CDR3aa: CASSQGYTEAFF

v_gene: TRBV18
abundance: NA
j_gene: TRBJ2-2
CDR3aa: CASSPPNTGELFF

v_gene: TRBV7-8
abundance: once
j_gene: TRBJ1-2
CDR3aa: CASDPWTGESGYTF

v_gene: TRBV7-9
abundance: NA
j_gene: TRBJ1-1
CDR3aa: CASSEGSVRDTEAFF

v_gene: TRBV6-1
abundance: NA
j_gene: TRBJ1-2
CDR3aa: CASSGSGTGALGYTF

v_gene: TRBV4-1
abundance: NA
j_gene: TRBJ2-7
CDR3aa: CASSSLFLGDEQYF

v_gene: TRBV10-3
abundance: NA
j_gene: TRBJ2-3
CDR3aa: CAISDPGLAADTQYF

v_gene: TRBV10-3
abundance: NA
j_gene: TRBJ1-6
CDR3aa: CAISEDYKDNSPLHF

v_gene: TRBV7-2
abundance: once
j_gene: TRBJ2-5
CDR3aa: CASSFSPTGGMGTQYF

v_gene: TRBV27
abundance: once
j_gene: TRBJ1-5
CDR3aa: CASSLGRGGNQPQHF

v_gene: TRBV10-2
abundance: NA
j_gene: TRBJ1-1
CDR3aa: CASSDGQGYTEAFF

v_gene: TRBV11-3
abundance: NA
j_gene: TRBJ2-2
CDR3aa: CASSRGLRVNTGELFF

v_gene: TRBV19
abundance: NA
j_gene: TRBJ1-5
CDR3aa: CASKTVGGARGQPQHF

v_gene: TRBV2
abundance: NA
j_gene: TRBJ1-5
CDR3aa: CASSEAGYSNQPQHF

v_gene: TRBV6-1
abundance: NA
j_gene: TRBJ1-2
CDR3aa: CASSDGSGVLFYGYTF

v_gene: TRBV5-5
abundance: NA
j_gene: TRBJ2-5
CDR3aa: CASSLRPQETQYF

v_gene: TRBV5-4
abundance: few
j_gene: TRBJ2-2
CDR3aa: CASSGLGGGRTGELFF

v_gene: TRBV11-2
abundance: NA
j_gene: TRBJ1-4
CDR3aa: CASSLRLSDEKLFF

v_gene: TRBV6-6
abundance: NA
j_gene: TRBJ1-1
CDR3aa: CASSSGRQSGAFF

v_gene: TRBV5-1
abundance: NA
j_gene: TRBJ2-2
CDR3aa: CASSGALIAGELFF

v_gene: TRBV6-1
abundance: NA
j_gene: TRBJ2-5
CDR3aa: CASSETDKSAQYF

v_gene: TRBV6-6
abundance: NA
j_gene: TRBJ1-4
CDR3aa: CASSYAPGSGKLFF

v_gene: TRBV9
abundance: NA
j_gene: TRBJ2-3
CDR3aa: CASSVGGQSTDTQYF